Reported below is one T cell receptor (beta chain). Its antigen is not known. Sequencing was performed with immunoSEQ multiplex PCR; in TCRdb, only in-frame clones are kept and a portion is missing. The repertoire includes 70,000 to 95,000 clones, roughly four fifths of them detected once, and roughly 15% sits in the top ten. The data derive from a study of radiotherapy plus CTLA-4 blockade in lung cancer. Overall study results and limits: Clones of tumor-derived TCRs expanded in blood after radiotherapy plus ipilimumab.

The study treated chemo-refractory metastatic non-small-cell lung cancer patients with focal radiation plus ipilimumab CTLA-4 blockade. With 4 bases removed from V and 9 bases from J, the gap between germline ends came to 13 bases. CDR1 is MNHEY, CDR2 SVGAGI, per germline. This CDR3 comprises 13 residues. The material was peripheral blood, obtained from a patient treated with radiotherapy plus ipilimumab. The clonotype was recovered from a human donor with non-small cell lung cancer that progressed on radiotherapy plus ipilimumab. The chain combines TRBV6-5 with TRBJ1-5, with TRBD1 as a possible D gene (5 bases). The CDR3 coding sequence is TGTGCCAGCAGTTCAGGACAAAGAAGGCCCCAGCATTTT. Its protein product is CASSSGQRRPQHF.